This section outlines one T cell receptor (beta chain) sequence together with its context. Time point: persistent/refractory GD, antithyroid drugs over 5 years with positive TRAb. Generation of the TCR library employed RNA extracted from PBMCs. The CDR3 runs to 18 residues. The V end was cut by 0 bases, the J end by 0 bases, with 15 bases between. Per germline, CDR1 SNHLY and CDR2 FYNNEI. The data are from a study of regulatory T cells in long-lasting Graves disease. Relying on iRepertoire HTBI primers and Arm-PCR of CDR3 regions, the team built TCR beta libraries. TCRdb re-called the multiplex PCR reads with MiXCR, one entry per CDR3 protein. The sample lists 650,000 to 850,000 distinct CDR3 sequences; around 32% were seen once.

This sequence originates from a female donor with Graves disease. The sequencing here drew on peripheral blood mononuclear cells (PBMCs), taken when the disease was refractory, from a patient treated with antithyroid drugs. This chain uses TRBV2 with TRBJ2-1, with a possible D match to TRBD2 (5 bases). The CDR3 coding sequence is TGTGCCAGCAGTGAAGCCCCCGTGGGGAGCGGCTCCTACAATGAGCAGTTCTTC. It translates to CASSEAPVGSGSYNEQFF.